A selection of T cell receptor beta chains follows, all from one sample in a study of immune evolution from preneoplasia to lung adenocarcinoma. Using immunoSEQ multiplex PCR, the repertoire was profiled, and TCRdb retains in-frame clones only, with some absent. The sample consists of about 5,600 clones, roughly 77% of them appearing once. The sequencing sample was made of FFPE lung adenocarcinoma in situ tissue. Receptor source: a person aged 55-80 years with lung adenocarcinoma. Each CDR3 is given with its conserved first and last residue. D genes are given only for firm matches. Size is omitted from some rows. Given values are once, few, many or a class for expanded clones.

j_call: TRBJ2-2
v_call: TRBV19
d_call: TRBD2
clone_size: once
cdr3_length: 16
cdr3_aa: CASSPPGGFLTGELFF
cdr3_nt: TGTGCCAGTAGTCCTCCGGGAGGGTTTCTAACCGGGGAGCTGTTTTTT

j_call: TRBJ2-7
v_call: TRBV28
d_call: -
clone_size: -
cdr3_length: 15
cdr3_aa: CASSLTGFRNYEQYF
cdr3_nt: TGTGCCAGCAGTCTCACAGGGTTTAGAAACTACGAGCAGTACTTC

j_call: TRBJ1-3
v_call: TRBV14
d_call: -
clone_size: -
cdr3_length: 18
cdr3_aa: CASSQAPQGTSSGNTIYF
cdr3_nt: TGTGCCAGCAGCCAAGCACCCCAGGGGACCAGCTCTGGAAACACCATATATTTT

j_call: TRBJ1-1
v_call: TRBV30
d_call: TRBD1
clone_size: -
cdr3_length: 17
cdr3_aa: CAWTKRGQGVLNTEAFF
cdr3_nt: TGTGCCTGGACCAAGAGGGGACAGGGGGTATTGAACACTGAAGCTTTCTTT

j_call: TRBJ1-1
v_call: TRBV29-1
d_call: TRBD1
clone_size: -
cdr3_length: 14
cdr3_aa: CSVDRDRGNTEAFF
cdr3_nt: TGCAGCGTTGACAGGGACAGGGGGAACACTGAAGCTTTCTTT

j_call: TRBJ1-2
v_call: TRBV7-9
d_call: TRBD1
clone_size: -
cdr3_length: 14
cdr3_aa: CASSLGQANYGYTF
cdr3_nt: TGTGCCAGCAGCCTGGGACAGGCCAACTATGGCTACACCTTC

j_call: TRBJ1-5
v_call: TRBV28
d_call: -
clone_size: -
cdr3_length: 14
cdr3_aa: CASSLLQVGEPQHF
cdr3_nt: TGTGCCAGCAGTTTATTGCAGGTTGGGGAGCCCCAGCATTTT

j_call: TRBJ2-3
v_call: TRBV4-3
d_call: TRBD2
clone_size: -
cdr3_length: 17
cdr3_aa: CASTRSSGGALGDTQYF
cdr3_nt: TGCGCCAGCACAAGATCTAGCGGGGGGGCCTTAGGAGATACGCAGTATTTT

j_call: TRBJ2-7
v_call: TRBV30
d_call: -
clone_size: -
cdr3_length: 11
cdr3_aa: CAWGGAYEQYF
cdr3_nt: TGTGCCTGGGGGGGAGCGTACGAGCAGTACTTC

j_call: TRBJ2-5
v_call: TRBV4-2
d_call: -
clone_size: -
cdr3_length: 14
cdr3_aa: CASSQDSRLETQYF
cdr3_nt: TGTGCCAGCAGCCAAGATAGCAGGCTAGAGACCCAGTACTTC

j_call: TRBJ2-7
v_call: TRBV27
d_call: TRBD1
clone_size: few
cdr3_length: 13
cdr3_aa: CASKSTGVREQYF
cdr3_nt: TGTGCCAGCAAATCGACAGGGGTGAGGGAGCAGTACTTC

j_call: TRBJ1-2
v_call: TRBV6-6
d_call: -
clone_size: -
cdr3_length: 14
cdr3_aa: CASSYSTANYGYTF
cdr3_nt: TGTGCCAGCAGTTACTCGACAGCTAACTATGGCTACACCTTC

j_call: TRBJ2-1
v_call: TRBV5-8
d_call: TRBD2
clone_size: -
cdr3_length: 17
cdr3_aa: CASSRGEGTSSYNEQFF
cdr3_nt: TGTGCCAGCAGCCGGGGGGAGGGGACGAGCTCCTACAATGAGCAGTTCTTC

j_call: TRBJ1-1
v_call: TRBV30
d_call: TRBD1
clone_size: -
cdr3_length: 15
cdr3_aa: CAWSPGGNGYTEAFF
cdr3_nt: TGTGCCTGGAGCCCAGGGGGTAATGGATACACTGAAGCTTTCTTT

j_call: TRBJ1-5
v_call: TRBV6-1
d_call: -
clone_size: -
cdr3_length: 14
cdr3_aa: CASSEGTSDQPQHF
cdr3_nt: TGTGCCAGCAGTGAAGGGACATCCGATCAGCCCCAGCATTTT

j_call: TRBJ1-1
v_call: TRBV19
d_call: -
clone_size: -
cdr3_length: 15
cdr3_aa: CASSTPGHLNTEAFF
cdr3_nt: TGTGCCAGTAGTACTCCGGGACACCTGAACACTGAAGCTTTCTTT

j_call: TRBJ1-5
v_call: TRBV6-1
d_call: -
clone_size: -
cdr3_length: 14
cdr3_aa: CASSEVRGPQPQHF
cdr3_nt: TGTGCCAGCAGTGAAGTAAGGGGCCCTCAGCCCCAGCATTTT

j_call: TRBJ1-1
v_call: TRBV5-1
d_call: TRBD1
clone_size: -
cdr3_length: 12
cdr3_aa: CASSLGQGAAFF
cdr3_nt: TGCGCCAGCAGCTTGGGACAGGGGGCCGCTTTCTTT

j_call: TRBJ2-7
v_call: TRBV5-1
d_call: TRBD1
clone_size: -
cdr3_length: 16
cdr3_aa: CASSHSAGTGVSEQYF
cdr3_nt: TGCGCCAGCAGCCACTCCGCTGGGACAGGGGTCTCCGAGCAGTACTTC

j_call: TRBJ2-7
v_call: TRBV27
d_call: -
clone_size: -
cdr3_length: 15
cdr3_aa: CASSLSWGFPYEQYF
cdr3_nt: TGTGCCAGCAGTTTATCGTGGGGATTCCCCTACGAGCAGTACTTC

j_call: TRBJ1-2
v_call: TRBV29-1
d_call: -
clone_size: -
cdr3_length: 13
cdr3_aa: CSVEIDSSYGYTF
cdr3_nt: TGCAGCGTTGAAATCGACAGCTCCTATGGCTACACCTTC

j_call: TRBJ2-5
v_call: TRBV10-1
d_call: -
clone_size: -
cdr3_length: 12
cdr3_aa: CASSVGGRAQYF
cdr3_nt: TGCGCCAGCAGTGTGGGGGGACGGGCCCAGTACTTC

j_call: TRBJ1-3
v_call: TRBV9
d_call: -
clone_size: -
cdr3_length: 16
cdr3_aa: CASSPRLTGKGNTIYF
cdr3_nt: TGTGCCAGCAGCCCTAGGTTAACAGGGAAAGGAAACACCATATATTTT

j_call: TRBJ2-5
v_call: TRBV7-2
d_call: -
clone_size: -
cdr3_length: 14
cdr3_aa: CASSAGQKQETQYF
cdr3_nt: TGTGCCAGCAGCGCGGGACAGAAACAAGAGACCCAGTACTTC

j_call: TRBJ1-4
v_call: TRBV29-1
d_call: -
clone_size: -
cdr3_length: 12
cdr3_aa: CSVDGGTQKLFF
cdr3_nt: TGCAGCGTTGACGGGGGCACCCAAAAACTGTTTTTT